Below, 13 T cell receptor beta chains from the same sample are listed, as sequenced in a study of blood T cell repertoires in COVID-19. Generated by immunoSEQ multiplex PCR, the TCRdb table keeps only in-frame clones and is missing some. The sample comprises over 100,000 clones, 70% to 85% of which are singletons, and about 4.5% rests with the top ten. The sequenced sample consisted of peripheral blood. These receptors all stem from a woman aged 70-85 years with acute or convalescent COVID-19.

V and J are TRBV29-1 and TRBJ2-7; weak D call: TRBD2 (6 bases). V was pared by 7 bases and J by 4 bases, with 11 bases between. CDR1 and CDR2 from the germline V gene are SQVTM and ANQGSEA. This CDR3 contains 11 residues. The CDR3 loop is CSAGGAYEQYF. CDR3 sequence (DNA): TGCAGCGCCGGGGGTGCGTACGAGCAGTACTTC.

The chain recombines TRBV12-5 with TRBJ2-5; 9 bases align to TRBD2. Trimming cost V 5 bases and J 3 bases; bases outside gene matches: 16. Germline-derived CDR1 and CDR2 are LGHNT and FRNRAP. CDR3 length equals 18 residues. CDR3 sequence: CASGPKTPSLAGKETQYF. The CDR3 DNA sequence: TGTGCTAGTGGTCCAAAAACCCCCTCTCTAGCGGGGAAAGAGACCCAGTACTTC.

The chain is built from TRBV5-6 and TRBJ2-2, with D unresolved. The CDR3 covers 13 residues. Germline assignment: CDR1 SGHDT and CDR2 YYEEEE. V lost 0 bases and J lost 7, with 7 bases in between. This CDR3 reads CASSLARFGELFF. CDR3 DNA: TGTGCCAGCAGCTTGGCCAGGTTCGGGGAGCTGTTTTTT.

The rearrangement joins TRBV6-2 or TRBV6-3 to TRBJ1-1; a weak D match, TRBD1 (5 bases). Germline lookup yields CDR1 MNHEY and CDR2 SVGEGT. This CDR3 comprises 15 residues. Trimming removed 0 bases at V and 5 bases at J, with 13 bases between. In nucleotides, the CDR3 is TGTGCCAGCAGTTACTCGTACAGGCCGTGGACTGAAGCTTTCTTT. The encoded protein is CASSYSYRPWTEAFF.

This clone came up a few times. The chain combines TRBV3-1 (or the pseudogene TRBV3-2) with TRBJ2-2, with 8 bases identical to TRBD1. J gave up 7 bases and V 1 base, and 2 bases lay outside the gene matches. Germline assignment: CDR1 LGHDT and CDR2 YNNKEL (reference sequence). CDR3 size: 14 residues. Here the CDR3 DNA reads TGTGCCAGCAGCCAAGGGGACAGGCTCGGGGAGCTGTTTTTT. It specifies CASSQGDRLGELFF.

This chain connects TRBV10-3 to TRBJ1-5, with D possibly TRBD1 on 5 matching bases. CDR1 and CDR2 from the germline V gene are ENHRY and SYGVKD. Trimming pared 7 bases from V and 2 bases from J, leaving 9 bases between. This CDR3 is built from 13 residues. The CDR3 reads CAIKGPGNQPQHF. The CDR3 bases are TGTGCCATCAAGGGGCCGGGCAATCAGCCCCAGCATTTT.

V usage is TRBV12-3 or TRBV12-4 and J usage is TRBJ1-2; D uncertain. Trimming left V 1 base short and J 4 bases short, with 4 bases between. This CDR3 spans 12 amino acids. CDR3 sequence reads: CASSLDGYGYTF. The CDR3 DNA sequence: TGTGCCAGCAGTTTAGACGGCTATGGCTACACCTTC.

V is TRBV4-1 and J is TRBJ2-5; TRBD1 aligns across 9 bases. Germline lookup yields CDR1 MGHRA and CDR2 YSYEKL. CDR3 length: 14 residues. V was pared by 4 bases and J by 3 bases, with 3 bases of the junction left unmatched. The DNA for the CDR3 is TGCGCCAGCAGCCGACGGACAGGGGAAGAGACCCAGTACTTC. Translating gives CASSRRTGEETQYF.

The chain has TRBV5-1 and TRBJ1-1; 7 bases fit TRBD1. Germline V CDR1 and CDR2: SGHRS, YFSETQ. Trimming at V came to 4 bases and at J to 1 base, leaving 4 bases not matched to a gene. CDR3 length: 14 amino acids. Written as DNA, the CDR3 is TGCGCCAGCAGCCAGGGACAGACGAACACTGAAGCTTTCTTT. It encodes CASSQGQTNTEAFF.

The chain links TRBV10-2 to TRBJ1-5, with D tentatively TRBD1 (5 bases). The CDR3 sequence is 18 residues long. Trimming took 4 bases from V and 0 from J, leaving 19 bases between them. The germline V gene encodes CDR1 WSHSY and CDR2 SAAADI. This CDR3 is CASSATQWTTGSNQPQHF. The CDR3 coding sequence is TGCGCCAGCAGTGCAACCCAATGGACAACAGGTAGCAATCAGCCCCAGCATTTT.

This clone was found a few times. The chain recombines TRBV19 with TRBJ1-2, with 12 bases that match TRBD1. CDR1 is LNHDA and CDR2 is SQIVND in the germline V gene (reference sequence). After removal of 5 bases from V and 8 bases from J, the junction contained 6 bases not matched to a gene. This CDR3 contains 14 residues. The CDR3 loop is CASSPTGQGAGYTF. CDR3 sequence (DNA): TGTGCCAGTAGTCCGACGGGACAGGGGGCCGGCTACACCTTC.

V gene TRBV4-1 combines with J gene TRBJ2-1; 12 bases fit TRBD2. The CDR3 sequence is 14 residues long. CDR1 is MGHRA and CDR2 is YSYEKL in the germline V gene. V dropped 4 bases and J dropped 8; count of bases not matched to a gene: 3. The CDR3 nucleotides are TGCGCCAGCAGCCGGACTAGCGGGGCTGATGAGCAGTTCTTC. It encodes CASSRTSGADEQFF.

The CDR3 spells CASSLVAGNGYTF. The CDR3 DNA reads as TGTGCCAGCAGCTTAGTGGCGGGAAATGGCTACACCTTC. The chain couples TRBV7-2 to TRBJ1-2; D gene uncertain. The CDR3 is 13 residues long. Deletions cut 1 base from V and 6 bases from J, with 9 bases between. Germline values: CDR1 SGHTA, CDR2 FQGNSA.